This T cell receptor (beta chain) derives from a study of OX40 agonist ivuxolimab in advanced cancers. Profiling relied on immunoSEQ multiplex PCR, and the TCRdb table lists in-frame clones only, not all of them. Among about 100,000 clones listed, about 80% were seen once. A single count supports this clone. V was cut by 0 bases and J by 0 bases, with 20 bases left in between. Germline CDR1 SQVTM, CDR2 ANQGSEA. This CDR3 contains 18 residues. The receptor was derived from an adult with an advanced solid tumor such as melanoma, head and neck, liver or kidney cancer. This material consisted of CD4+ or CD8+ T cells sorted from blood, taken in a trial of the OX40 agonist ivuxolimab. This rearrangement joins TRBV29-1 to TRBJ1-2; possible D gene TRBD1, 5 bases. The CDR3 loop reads CSVEDRQGTRRTNYGYTF. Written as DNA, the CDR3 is TGCAGCGTTGAAGATCGGCAAGGGACGAGGCGAACTAACTATGGCTACACCTTC.